The 26 T cell receptor beta chains reported below all come from one sample, sequenced in a study of post-analysis software for immune sequencing data. TCR beta cDNA libraries included unique molecular identifiers. TCRdb fed the PCR reads into MiXCR, producing one record per CDR3 protein. This table holds about 150,000 distinct CDR3 sequences, over 25% found once. These receptors' antigens are unknown. Regarding the study as a whole: Controls showed lower frequencies than patients for five or six TRBV segments, and TRBV5-6, TRBV5-1 and TRBV20-1 were among these.

The source material was blood. All receptors derive from a girl aged 10 to 17 with multiple sclerosis.

On this clonotype itself: Germline is not matched at one junction end, which may reflect a read error. The chain uses TRBV5-1 and TRBJ2-5; D may be TRBD2 (6 bases). The CDR3 is 15 residues long. Per germline, CDR1 SGHRS and CDR2 YFSETQ. The CDR3 sequence is CASSFHPDAGETQYF. The CDR3 DNA reads TGTGCCAGCAGCTTCCATCCGGACGCGGGGGAGACCCAGTACTTC.

Of note for this clonotype: This may come from a read error, since a much larger clone is one base off. The chain joins TRBV6-5 to TRBJ2-6, with D unclear. This CDR3 is 17 amino acids long. V lost 4 bases to trimming and J lost 0 bases, with 13 bases between them. Germline V gives CDR1 MNHEY, CDR2 SVGAGI. The CDR3 sequence: CASSSSTRISGANVLTF. In DNA, the CDR3 is TGTGCCAGCAGTTCCTCAACCCGGATCTCTGGGGCCAACGTCCTGACTTTC.

This clonotype showed up just a few times. The germline gene is not matched at one end of the junction; a read error may be the cause. The chain uses TRBV24-1 and TRBJ2-5, with D uncertain. Germline values: CDR1 KGHDR, CDR2 SFDVKD. The CDR3 spans 13 residues. The DNA for the CDR3 is TGTGCCACCAGTCATGGTAACCAAGAGATCCAGTACTTC. It yields the protein CATSHGNQEIQYF.

This chain joins TRBV6-5 and TRBJ2-1; unclear D gene. V was trimmed by 5 bases and J by 5 bases, leaving 13 bases between them. The CDR3 sequence is 14 residues long. The germline gives CDR1 MNHEY, CDR2 SVGAGI. DNA of the CDR3: TGTGCCAGCAGTCAAACTTCACCTAACAATGAGCAGTTCTTC. Its translation is CASSQTSPNNEQFF.

This clonotype was detected many times. CDR3 DNA: TGTGCCAGCAGCCGGGACAAGAAATCTTATGGCTACACCTTC. It yields the protein CASSRDKKSYGYTF. This sequence joins TRBV27 and TRBJ1-2; possibly TRBD1 for D (6 bases). The CDR3 is 14 amino acids. Germline values: CDR1 MNHEY, CDR2 SMNVEV (reference sequence). V lost 6 bases, J lost 5 bases, and 16 bases lay in between.

This clonotype has only a few counts. It may be a read error: a sequence one base away is much more abundant. V is TRBV29-1 and J is TRBJ2-1; possible D gene TRBD1, 8 bases. Germline assignment: CDR1 SQVTM and CDR2 ANQGSEA. CDR3 size: 18 residues. The CDR3 DNA follows: TGCGGCGTTGAAGGTCAGGGGGCTAAACCGGGGGGCTACAATGAGCAGTTCTTC. Protein sequence: CGVEGQGAKPGGYNEQFF.

The chain uses TRBV3-1 and TRBJ2-2, with 8 bases aligning to TRBD2. CDR1 LGHDT and CDR2 YNNKEL come from the germline V gene (reference sequence). The CDR3 totals 15 residues. Trimming took 1 base from V and 5 from J; bases not matched to a gene: 3. The chain's CDR3 is CASSQAGGGTGELFF. The CDR3, as DNA: TGTGCCAGCAGCCAAGCGGGAGGGGGGACCGGGGAGCTGTTTTTT.

A remark on this clonotype: The junction departs from the called germline gene at one end, perhaps through a read error. The chain is built from TRBV27 and TRBJ2-7; 11 bases align to TRBD2. The CDR3 is made up of 15 amino acids. Germline assignment: CDR1 MNHEY and CDR2 SMNVEV (reference sequence). This CDR3 reads CVSSLGTSGSYEQYF. CDR3 nucleotide sequence: TGTGTCAGCAGTTTGGGAACTAGCGGGAGTTACGAGCAGTACTTC.

About this clonotype: At one of its ends the junction is not consistent with the germline gene, which may arise from a read error. The chain carries TRBV27 and TRBJ2-6; 7 bases map to TRBD1. This CDR3 is 19 amino acids long. Germline CDR1 reads MNHEY; CDR2 reads SMNVEV (reference sequence). The chain's CDR3 is CASSSLPGQTVSGVNVLTF. As DNA, the CDR3 is TGTGCCAGCAGTTCCCTTCCGGGACAGACCGTCTCTGGGGTCAACGTCCTGACTTTC.

V and J are TRBV29-1 and TRBJ2-1; the D is unclear. Trimming shortened V by 4 bases and J by 6 bases, and 7 bases separated the two germline ends. The germline gives CDR1 SQVTM, CDR2 ANQGSEA. The CDR3 sequence is 11 residues long. The CDR3 reads CSVAEVNEQFF. The CDR3 DNA is TGCAGCGTTGCTGAAGTCAATGAGCAGTTCTTC.

The CDR3 DNA reads TGCGCCAGCAGCCAAGTCCGTGTCGGGAGGTCGGGTAGCTACGAGCAGTACTTC. Its translation: CASSQVRVGRSGSYEQYF. The gene calls are TRBV4-1 and TRBJ2-7; 7 bases fit TRBD2. Germline V gives CDR1 MGHRA, CDR2 YSYEKL. Trimming took 1 base from V and 3 from J; bases not matched to a gene: 15. This CDR3 is 18 amino acids long.

About this clonotype: A much bigger clone sits one base away, suggesting this may be a read error. V is TRBV29-1 and J is TRBJ2-4; D not certain. The CDR3 sequence is 13 residues long. Germline values: CDR1 SQVTM, CDR2 ANQGSEA. The CDR3 nucleotides read TGCGGCGTTGCTAACGGTGCGCTACGAGAGCAGTACTTC. This encodes CGVANGALREQYF.

The CDR3 DNA follows: TGTGCCAGCAGTGAAAAGGGACAGTCTGGGGTCAATGAGCAGTTCTTC. It yields the protein CASSEKGQSGVNEQFF. The chain combines TRBV6-1 with TRBJ2-1, with 7 bases identical to TRBD1. The CDR3 contains 16 residues. Trimming removed 2 bases from V and 6 bases from J; junction bases left unmatched: 10. Germline lookup yields CDR1 MNHNS and CDR2 SASEGT.

This clonotype was picked up a small number of times. The chain employs TRBV11-2 and TRBJ2-5; 11 bases are shared with TRBD1. CDR1 is SGHAT, CDR2 FQNNGV, per germline. V trimming: 5 bases; J trimming: 1 base; junction bases outside the gene matches: 6. This CDR3 has 16 residues. The CDR3 reads CASSQGTGGTQETQYF. Written as DNA, the CDR3 is TGTGCCAGCAGCCAGGGGACAGGGGGGACCCAAGAGACCCAGTACTTC.

The rearrangement joins TRBV7-9 to TRBJ2-7; D is unresolved. The V and J ends lost 2 bases and 7 bases respectively, with 21 bases between them. Germline CDR1 SEHNR, CDR2 FQNEAQ (reference sequence). The length of the CDR3 is 16 residues. The CDR3 region has the DNA TGTGCCAGCAGCTTAAGTAGTGTCAGCTCCTACAATGAGCAGTACTTC. It codes for CASSLSSVSSYNEQYF.

In its sample, this clonotype was seen many times. This chain links TRBV7-9 with TRBJ2-1, with a tentative D call TRBD1 (5 bases). In germline, CDR1 is SEHNR, CDR2 FQNEAQ (reference sequence). This CDR3 has 18 residues. The V gene lost 5 bases and the J gene lost 4 bases, with 24 bases spanning the gap. CDR3 DNA: TGTGCCAGCAGCCAATACGTAGACAGACCCACTGCTTACAATGAGCAGTTCTTC. Protein sequence: CASSQYVDRPTAYNEQFF.

This clonotype has a handful of counts. This rearrangement joins TRBV20-1 to TRBJ1-5; TRBD1 matches 10 bases. V lost 6 bases, J lost 5 bases, and 7 bases stayed unmatched. CDR1 DFQATT and CDR2 SNEGSKA come from the germline V gene (reference sequence). The CDR3 loop spans 14 amino acids. CDR3 amino acids: CSALDRGRDQPQHF. The CDR3 DNA reads as TGCAGTGCCCTAGACAGGGGGCGAGATCAGCCCCAGCATTTT.

There are many counts of this clonotype. The chain is built from TRBV4-1 and TRBJ2-7; 10 bases map to TRBD2. The CDR3 is made up of 14 amino acids. The ends lost 1 base at V and 5 bases at J; junction bases unmatched: 2. The V gene's germline CDR1 is MGHRA and CDR2 YSYEKL. CDR3 coding DNA: TGCGCCAGCAGCCAAGGTAGCGGGAGGAACGAGCAGTACTTC. Its translation: CASSQGSGRNEQYF.

This clonotype came up many times. J is TRBJ2-6 and V is TRBV10-2, with D uncertain. V lost 0 bases and J 6 bases, leaving 12 bases between the germline ends. The germline gives CDR1 WSHSY, CDR2 SAAADI. The CDR3 has 16 amino acids. The CDR3 region is CASSESVGGQANVLTF. CDR3 sequence (DNA): TGCGCCAGCAGTGAGTCCGTCGGTGGGCAGGCCAACGTCCTGACTTTC.

This clonotype has more than one count but fewer than ten. The chain carries TRBV12-5 and TRBJ2-1; 7 bases map to TRBD1. CDR1 is LGHNT, CDR2 FRNRAP, per germline. Losses at the gene ends were 1 base for V and 0 bases for J; bases not matched to a gene: 9. The CDR3 is made up of 18 amino acids. The CDR3 nucleotides read TGTGCTAGTGGTTTGGCCCCACAGGGGCTGAGCTCCTACAATGAGCAGTTCTTC. As protein: CASGLAPQGLSSYNEQFF.

As to this clonotype: It may be a read error: a sequence one base away is much more abundant. This chain joins TRBV5-1 and TRBJ2-1; 11 nucleotides match TRBD2. With V trimmed by 7 bases and J by 2 bases, 5 bases remained unmatched. The germline V gene has CDR1 SGHRS and CDR2 YFSETQ. The CDR3 runs 15 residues. CDR3 in amino acids: CASGALAGAYNEQFF. CDR3 DNA sequence: TGCGCCAGCGGAGCACTAGCGGGAGCCTACAATGAGCAGTTCTTC.

This clonotype was observed many times. This rearrangement joins TRBV5-1 to TRBJ1-2, with D unclear. Germline CDR1 is SGHRS and CDR2 is YFSETQ. CDR3 length equals 15 residues. V was clipped by 0 bases and J by 3 bases, with 12 bases between them. In DNA, the CDR3 is TGCGCCAGCAGCTTGGAACCGGGTGGCGACTATGGCTACACCTTC. This gives the protein CASSLEPGGDYGYTF.

This clonotype was recorded many times. The chain recombines TRBV21-1 with TRBJ1-2. TRBV21-1 is labeled a pseudogene. The CDR3 has 14 amino acids. CDR3 bases: TGTGCCAGCCCTGCGAGGGAGATAGCCTATGGCTACACCTTC. This sequence encodes CASPAREIAYGYTF.

The J gene is TRBJ2-5, the V gene TRBV4-2; no reliable D call. V was pared by 0 bases and J by 11 bases, with 22 bases between. The CDR3 totals 16 residues. CDR1 and CDR2 from the germline V gene are LGHNA and YNFKEQ. Here the CDR3 reads CASSQEYGSPYNEQYF. Written as DNA, the CDR3 is TGTGCCAGCAGCCAAGAATACGGTTCCCCCTACAATGAGCAGTACTTC.

This clonotype was counted a few times. This could be a read error, since a much larger clone is one nucleotide away. CDR3 sequence reads: CSVRPRPREGIYGYTF. The DNA of the CDR3 is TGCAGTGTTAGACCACGACCCAGGGAGGGCATCTATGGCTACACCTTC. J is TRBJ1-2 and V is TRBV20-1, with D possibly being TRBD1 (5 bases). This CDR3 is 16 amino acids long. Germline V lookup: CDR1 DFQATT, CDR2 SNEGSKA (reference sequence).

V and J are TRBV9 and TRBJ1-1; D gene ambiguous. The CDR3 is 12 residues long. Trimming took off 4 bases at V and 10 bases at J, with 14 bases between the two ends. Per the germline V gene, CDR1 is SGDLS and CDR2 is YYNGEE. CDR3 protein: CASSPTAGSAFF. The CDR3, as DNA: TGTGCCAGCAGCCCTACGGCCGGATCAGCTTTCTTT.